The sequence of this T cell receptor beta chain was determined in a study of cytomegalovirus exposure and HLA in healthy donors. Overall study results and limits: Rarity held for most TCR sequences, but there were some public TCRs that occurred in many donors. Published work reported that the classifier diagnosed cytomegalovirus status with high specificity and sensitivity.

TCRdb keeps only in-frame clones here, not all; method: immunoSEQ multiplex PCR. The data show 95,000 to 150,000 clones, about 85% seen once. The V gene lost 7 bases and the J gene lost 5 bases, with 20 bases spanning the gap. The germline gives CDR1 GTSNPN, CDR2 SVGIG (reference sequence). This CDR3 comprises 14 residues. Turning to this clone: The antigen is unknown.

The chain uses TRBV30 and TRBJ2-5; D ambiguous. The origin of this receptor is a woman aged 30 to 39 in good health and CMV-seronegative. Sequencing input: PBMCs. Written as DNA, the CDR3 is TGTGCCTTGACTGCCGGCCAATCCGTGGAGACCCAGTACTTC. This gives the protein CALTAGQSVETQYF.